This T cell receptor beta chain appears in the sequencing data of a study of shared clonotypes between healthy human individuals. At the level of the study: Per donor, three plates held CD4 naive cells, three held CD4 memory, two held CD8 naive and one held CD8 memory. Study-wide points: The sharing of 4.5% to 6.5% of naive CD4 clonotypes was seen across a handful of donors. Enrolling few donors narrowed the genetic and exposure-history diversity that was represented. Naive subsets typically showed greater estimated richness than memory subsets.

This CDR3 region has 15 residues. Germline CDR1 reads KGHSH; CDR2 reads LQKENI. V lost 4 bases, J lost 0 bases, and 10 bases lay in between. Points on this clone: What it binds is unknown.

Clones were read by immunoSEQ multiplex PCR, and TCRdb kept only the in-frame ones, dropping some. Found here are 650,000 to 750,000 clones, 72% of them singletons; the top ten hold 1.8%. The receptor's source is a woman aged 25 to 39 in good health. What was sequenced was memory CD4+ T cells sorted from blood. Subset specified: CD45RA-negative fraction. The rearrangement joins TRBV18 to TRBJ1-5; no definite D call. CDR3 nucleotides: TGTGCCAGCTCACTCCAAGGATATAGCAATCAGCCCCAGCATTTT. This codes for CASSLQGYSNQPQHF. Combining the CDR3 with reference TRBV18 and TRBJ1-5 gives the whole variable domain NAGVMQNPRHLVRRRGQEARLRCSPMKGHSHVYWYRQLPEEGLKFMVYLQKENIIDESGMPKERFSAEFPKEGPSILRIQQVVRGDSAAYFCASSLQGYSNQPQHFGDGTRLSIL.